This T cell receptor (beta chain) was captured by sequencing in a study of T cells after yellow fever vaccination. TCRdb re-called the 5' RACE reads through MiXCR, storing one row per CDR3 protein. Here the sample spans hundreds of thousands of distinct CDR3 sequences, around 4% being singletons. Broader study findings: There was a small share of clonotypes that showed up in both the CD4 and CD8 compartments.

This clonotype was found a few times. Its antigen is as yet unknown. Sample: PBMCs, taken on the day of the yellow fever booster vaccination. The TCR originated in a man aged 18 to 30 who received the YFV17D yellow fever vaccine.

The CDR3 sequence is CASSYQRSGRSGNTIYF. CDR3 nucleotide sequence: TGTGCCAGCAGTTACCAGCGTTCCGGGAGGTCTGGAAACACCATATATTTT. The gene calls are TRBV6-5 and TRBJ1-3; the D is unclear. CDR3 length: 17 amino acids. Germline lookup yields CDR1 MNHEY and CDR2 SVGAGI. Trimming stripped 2 bases from V and 1 base from J, with 15 bases between.